What follows are 9 T cell receptor beta chains derived from one specimen sequenced in a study of regulatory T cells in long-lasting Graves disease. The authors built TCR beta libraries using iRepertoire HTBI primers and Arm-PCR of CDR3 regions. TCRdb reanalysed the multiplex PCR reads using MiXCR and keeps one entry per CDR3 protein. In the table there are a few hundred thousand distinct CDR3 sequences, less than 25% of which are singletons. Sample time point: persistent/refractory GD, antithyroid drugs over 5 years with positive TRAb. PBMCs were the source of the RNA used for TCR sequencing. Sample: peripheral blood mononuclear cells (PBMCs), taken when the disease was refractory, from a patient treated with antithyroid drugs. Receptor source: a female donor with Graves disease.

The chain combines TRBV6-9 with TRBJ1-6; D possibly corresponds to TRBD1 (5 bases). Trimming removed 3 bases from V and 9 bases from J, with 9 bases in between. The CDR3 extends over 13 amino acids. Germline V gene sequence: CDR1 MNHGY, CDR2 SVAAGI. CDR3 amino acids: CASSYQGGSPLHF. The CDR3 coding sequence is TGTGCCAGCAGTTACCAGGGCGGTTCACCCCTCCACTTT.

This clonotype was seen more than once but under ten times. The V call is TRBV14, the J call TRBJ2-7; 10 bases agree with TRBD2. J was trimmed by 5 bases and V by 0 bases; bases with no gene match: 10. Germline V gene lookup returns CDR1 SGHDN and CDR2 FVKESK. There are 17 residues in the CDR3. The CDR3 loop is CASSQDLRLAGVNEQYF. The CDR3 coding sequence is TGTGCCAGCAGCCAAGATCTCCGGCTAGCGGGAGTTAACGAGCAGTACTTC.

The chain combines TRBV4-1 with TRBJ2-7; tentative D call: TRBD2 (6 bases). The germline V and J ends were trimmed by 4 bases and 0 bases, with 7 bases remaining between them. This CDR3 has 13 residues. Germline CDR1 and CDR2: MGHRA and YSYEKL. The CDR3 region is CASSPDYSYEQYF. CDR3 in DNA: TGCGCCAGCAGCCCGGACTACTCCTACGAGCAGTACTTC.

This clonotype was seen a handful of times. The genes are TRBV5-1 and TRBJ2-7; weak D call: TRBD2 (6 bases). With 1 base removed from V and 2 bases from J, the gap between germline ends came to 13 bases. The CDR3 has 15 residues. CDR1 and CDR2 from the germline V gene are SGHRS and YFSETQ. The CDR3 here is CASSLSGTATYEQYF. The CDR3 DNA sequence: TGCGCCAGCAGCTTGTCCGGGACTGCTACCTACGAGCAGTACTTC.

This clonotype has just a few counts. The V gene is TRBV3-1, the J gene TRBJ1-1, with D unclear. CDR1 and CDR2 (germline): LGHDT, YNNKEL (reference sequence). The CDR3 spans 12 residues. Trimming left V 8 bases short and J 1 base short, with 8 bases between. For the CDR3, the DNA is TGTGCCAGCTCAAGATCGAACACTGAAGCTTTCTTT. This translates into CASSRSNTEAFF.

For this clonotype: This clone may be a read error of a much larger clone one base away. This rearrangement joins TRBV7-6 to TRBJ2-7, with D perhaps TRBD2 (6 bases). The CDR3 length is 14 residues. CDR1 is SGHVS, CDR2 FNYEAQ, per germline. The chain's CDR3 is CASGLGPDGYEQYF. In nucleotides, the CDR3 is TGTGCTAGCGGCTTAGGCCCGGACGGCTACGAGCAGTACTTC.

This chain connects TRBV19 to TRBJ2-7; D ambiguous. V was clipped by 1 base and J by 5 bases, with 9 bases between them. The CDR3 runs to 13 residues. CDR1 is LNHDA, CDR2 SQIVND, per germline (reference sequence). This chain's CDR3 is CASSIAGSDEQYF. The DNA for the CDR3 is TGTGCCAGTAGTATAGCCGGGTCTGACGAGCAGTACTTC.

There are many counts of this clonotype. In DNA, the CDR3 is TGTGCCAGCAGAAAAAGCACTGAAGCTTTCTTT. Its translation: CASRKSTEAFF. V is TRBV12-3 or TRBV12-4 and J is TRBJ1-1; D is unresolved. V was clipped by 6 bases and J by 4 bases, with 6 bases between them. The CDR3 spans 11 residues.

The J gene is TRBJ1-1, the V gene TRBV29-1; no reliable D call. Trimming removed 4 bases at V and 1 base at J, with 10 bases between. CDR1 and CDR2 from the germline V gene are SQVTM and ANQGSEA. The CDR3 sequence is 13 residues long. Here the CDR3 DNA reads TGCAGCGTTGTTGGAAGTACGAACACTGAAGCTTTCTTT. Its translation: CSVVGSTNTEAFF.